This T cell receptor beta chain was sequenced during a study of shared clonotypes between healthy human individuals. What was sequenced on ten immunoSEQ deep assay plates was unsorted PBMC DNA. The table came from immunoSEQ multiplex PCR; TCRdb's copy has only in-frame clones and leaves some out. The sample includes hundreds of thousands of clones, about 79% of them seen just once. The sample was PBMCs. The clonotype originates from a woman aged 40 to 49 in good health. Some clones in this sample may be carry-over from other donors' samples.

CDR3: CASKGLAGLNTGELFF. CDR3 nucleotides: TGTGCCAGCAAAGGACTAGCGGGACTGAACACCGGGGAGCTGTTTTTT. The rearrangement links TRBV2 to TRBJ2-2, with 12 bases fitting TRBD2. The germline V gene has CDR1 SNHLY and CDR2 FYNNEI. The CDR3 is 16 amino acids. The trim removed 7 bases at V and 1 base at J, leaving 4 bases unmatched.